This TCR beta chain was recorded in a study of shared clonotypes between healthy human individuals. About this clone: Its antigen remains unidentified.

The V and J ends lost 4 bases and 0 bases, in that order; junction bases with no gene match: 7. Germline assignment: CDR1 SGHRS and CDR2 YFSETQ. This CDR3 is 16 amino acids long. Using immunoSEQ multiplex PCR, the repertoire was profiled, and TCRdb retains in-frame clones only, with some absent. The sample contains 2,100,000 or so clones, around 95% of which appear only once. Study-wide results and limits: Naive CD4 clonotype sharing across several donors was 4% to 5%.

This TCR was sampled from a man between 18 and 29 years old in good health. Sequenced material: naive CD4+ T cells sorted from blood. The subset is: CD45RA+ positively selected. The rearrangement uses TRBV5-1 and TRBJ1-3; TRBD1 matches at 7 bases. The CDR3 DNA reads as TGCGCCAGCAGCAGCGGACAGGCCGCCTCTGGAAACACCATATATTTT. It yields the protein CASSSGQAASGNTIYF.